The clone carrying this T cell receptor beta chain was found many times. Antigen specificity is unknown. These data are taken from a study of T cells in Graves' hyperthyroidism and ophthalmopathy. Study findings and constraints: Classification by a 13 V-J model distinguished ophthalmopathy from stable hyperthyroidism. Ophthalmopathy was predicted by the model a median of roughly 6.6 months ahead of onset. Blood also carried most thyroid clonotypes expanded above 0.001.

From RNA transcripts, TCR beta CDR3 regions were amplified. With the HTBI primer set, the TCR CDR3 went through a first round of RT-PCR. TCRdb fed the multiplex PCR reads into MiXCR, producing one record per CDR3 protein. Among 490,000 or so distinct CDR3 sequences, 40% to 55% were seen once, and the ten largest hold around two fifths. This TCR came from an adult woman with Graves' disease, either hyperthyroidism or ophthalmopathy (not recorded which). The sequencing input was peripheral blood or thyroid tissue (not recorded which).

The CDR3 DNA reads TGTGCCAGCAGCCTGGGACTAGCGGCTGAGACCCAGTACTTC. It specifies CASSLGLAAETQYF. This chain links TRBV11-1 with TRBJ2-5; 11 nucleotides align to TRBD2. Germline CDR1 is SGHAT and CDR2 is FQDESV (reference sequence). The junction had 4 bases not matched to a gene; V was cut back by 5 bases and J by 5 bases. The CDR3 consists of 14 residues.